This T cell receptor beta chain emerged from a study of T-cell memory formation after mild COVID-19. This clonotype has only a few counts. The antigen is unknown. Regarding the study as a whole: Pre-infection memory carried some responding clones, suggesting that cross-reactive memory joined.

Germline lookup yields CDR1 DFQATT and CDR2 SNEGSKA (reference sequence). The CDR3 is made up of 14 amino acids. The V end was cut by 3 bases, the J end by 1 base, with 10 bases between. UMIs and sample barcodes were carried by the TCR alpha and TCR beta cDNA libraries that 5'RACE produced using constant-segment primers. In TCRdb, the 5' RACE reads were re-called with MiXCR into one record per CDR3 protein. The table includes more than 350,000 distinct CDR3 sequences, approximately 15% detected once. The receptor was derived from a man between 18 and 29 years old who had mild COVID-19 (a few samples of this study predate the infection). Cell type and time point are not known. V and J are TRBV20-1 and TRBJ1-5; D unresolved. The sequencing sample was made of PBMCs or a T cell subset sorted from them (not recorded which). As DNA, the CDR3 is TGCAGTGCTAGGATCGGCGTCAGCAATCAGCCCCAGCATTTT. Translating gives CSARIGVSNQPQHF.